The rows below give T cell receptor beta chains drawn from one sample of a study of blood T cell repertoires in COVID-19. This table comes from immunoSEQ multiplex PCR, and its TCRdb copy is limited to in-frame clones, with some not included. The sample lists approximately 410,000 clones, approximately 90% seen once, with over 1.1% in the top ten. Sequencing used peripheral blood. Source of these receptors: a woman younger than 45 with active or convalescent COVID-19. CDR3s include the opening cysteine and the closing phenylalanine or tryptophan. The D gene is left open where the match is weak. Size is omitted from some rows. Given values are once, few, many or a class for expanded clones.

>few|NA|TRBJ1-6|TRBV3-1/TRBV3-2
TGTGCCAGCAGCCATGGGGCGCGGGGAAATTCACCCCTCCACTTT
CASSHGARGNSPLHF
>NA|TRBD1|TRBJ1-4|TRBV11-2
TGTGCCAGCAGCCTAGGGGACAGGGTTAATGAAAAACTGTTTTTT
CASSLGDRVNEKLFF
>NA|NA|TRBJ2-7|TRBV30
TGTGCCCAAGGGGTCCTCAGTCGGCTCCACCTCTCCTACGAGCAGTACTTC
CAQGVLSRLHLSYEQYF
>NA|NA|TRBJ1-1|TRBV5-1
TGCGCCAGCACTCCGACAGTCAAGAACACTGAAGCTTTCTTT
CASTPTVKNTEAFF
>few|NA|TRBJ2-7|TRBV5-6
TGTGCCAGCAGGGTGTTTACGAGCTCCTACGAGCAGTACTTC
CASRVFTSSYEQYF
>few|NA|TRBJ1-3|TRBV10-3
TGTGCCATCAGTAAAGAAGGGACACACGGAAACACCATATATTTT
CAISKEGTHGNTIYF
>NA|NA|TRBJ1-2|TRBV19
TGTGCCAGTAGTATAAAGGGGCAGCCTTTCTATGGCTACACCTTC
CASSIKGQPFYGYTF
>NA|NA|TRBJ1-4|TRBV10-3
TGTGCCATCAGTGAGCCGTCGGACAGTCCGAAACTGTTTTTT
CAISEPSDSPKLFF
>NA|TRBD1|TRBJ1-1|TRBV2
TGTGCCAGCACCCGAACGGACAGGGAAGCTTTCTTT
CASTRTDREAFF
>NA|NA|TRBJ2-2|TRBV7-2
TGTGCCAGCAGCTTACGAGGATACACCGGGGAGCTGTTTTTT
CASSLRGYTGELFF
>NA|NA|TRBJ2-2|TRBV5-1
TGCGCCAGCAGCTTGACAGGTCTGAACACCGGGGAGCTGTTTTTT
CASSLTGLNTGELFF
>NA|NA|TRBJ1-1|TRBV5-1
TGCGCCAGCAGCTTGAGTGGGCCCACTGAAGCTTTCTTT
CASSLSGPTEAFF
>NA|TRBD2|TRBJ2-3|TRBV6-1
TGTGCCAGCAGTGACGCCGGACTAGTTGCCGTGGATACGCAGTATTTT
CASSDAGLVAVDTQYF
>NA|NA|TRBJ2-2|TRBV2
TGTGCCAGCGAAAAGAGGCGTTTGAACACCGGGGAGCTGTTTTTT
CASEKRRLNTGELFF
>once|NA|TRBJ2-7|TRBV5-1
TGCGCCAGCAGCTTTATGGACAGCTACGAGCAGTACTTC
CASSFMDSYEQYF
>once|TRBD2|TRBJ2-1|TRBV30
TGTGCCTGGAGTGTACTTGGACTAGCGGGAAACAATGAGCAGTTCTTC
CAWSVLGLAGNNEQFF
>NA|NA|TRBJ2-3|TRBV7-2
TGTGCCAGCAGCTTGTTCCGGGGAACAGATACGCAGTATTTT
CASSLFRGTDTQYF
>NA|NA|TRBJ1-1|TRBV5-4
TGTGCCAGCTTAGCAGGGGAGAGCACTGAAGCTTTCTTT
CASLAGESTEAFF
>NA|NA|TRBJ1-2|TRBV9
TGTGCCAGCACCGGTTCGCCTAACAGGGAAGAAGGCTACACCTTC
CASTGSPNREEGYTF
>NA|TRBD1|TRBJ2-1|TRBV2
TGTGCCAGCAGTGGACGACAGGGATACTACAATGAGCAGTTCTTC
CASSGRQGYYNEQFF
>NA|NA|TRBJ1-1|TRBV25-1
TGTGCCAGCAGTGAATCCAGGGTACTGAACACTGAAGCTTTCTTT
CASSESRVLNTEAFF
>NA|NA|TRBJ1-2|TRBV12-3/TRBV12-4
TGTGCCAGCAGTTACGACAGGACCTATGGCTACACCTTC
CASSYDRTYGYTF
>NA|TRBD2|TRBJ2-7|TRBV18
TGTGCCAGCTCACCGGGAGCGGGAGTTTACGAGCAGTACTTC
CASSPGAGVYEQYF
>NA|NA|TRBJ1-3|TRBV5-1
TGCGCCAGCAGCCTAGAGGGCTCTGGAAACACCATATATTTT
CASSLEGSGNTIYF
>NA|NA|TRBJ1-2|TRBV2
TGTGCCAGCAGGACGGGGGTTGCCTATGGCTACACCTTC
CASRTGVAYGYTF
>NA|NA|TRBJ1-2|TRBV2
TGTGCCAGCAGTGAAGGAAAAACCGGGACTGAGTATGGCTACACCTTC
CASSEGKTGTEYGYTF
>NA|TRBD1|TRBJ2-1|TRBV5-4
TGTGCCAGCACCCCAGGGGGCTACGAAAACAATGAGCAGTTCTTC
CASTPGGYENNEQFF
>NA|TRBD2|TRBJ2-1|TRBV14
TGTGCCAGCAGCCCCGTAGCGGGTAGCTCCTACAATGAGCAGTTCTTC
CASSPVAGSSYNEQFF
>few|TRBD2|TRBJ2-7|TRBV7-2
TGTGCCAGCAGCTTTAGCGGGGGGCCCTACGAGCAGTACTTC
CASSFSGGPYEQYF
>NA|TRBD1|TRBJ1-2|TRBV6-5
TGTGCCAGCAGTTACTCGAGCAGGGGGCGAGACTATGGCTACACCTTC
CASSYSSRGRDYGYTF
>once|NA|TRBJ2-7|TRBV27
TGTGCCAGCAGTCCCTCGGGACTTCCCTACGAGCAGTACTTC
CASSPSGLPYEQYF
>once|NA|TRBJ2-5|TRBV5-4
TGTGCCAGCTACACAGAGTCAGGAGAGACCCAGTACTTC
CASYTESGETQYF
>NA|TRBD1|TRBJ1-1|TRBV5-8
TGTGCCAGCACCCTGCTCCGGGACAGGGGAACGTGGGGTGAAGCTTTCTTT
CASTLLRDRGTWGEAFF
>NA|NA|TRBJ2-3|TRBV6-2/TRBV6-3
TGTGCCAGCAGTTACCCCGGGTTAGCGACAGATACGCAGTATTTT
CASSYPGLATDTQYF
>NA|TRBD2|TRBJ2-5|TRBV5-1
TGCGCCAGCAGCTTGGCCCCGACTAGCGGACAAGAGACCCAGTACTTC
CASSLAPTSGQETQYF
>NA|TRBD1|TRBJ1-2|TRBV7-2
TGTGCCAGCAGCTTAGTAAAGGGACAGGACTATGGCTACACCTTC
CASSLVKGQDYGYTF
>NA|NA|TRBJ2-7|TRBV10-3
TGTGCCATCAGAGCGGCGGGTCCCTCGACCTACGAGCAGTACTTC
CAIRAAGPSTYEQYF
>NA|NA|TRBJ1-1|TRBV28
TGTGCCAGCAGTTTATCTCTCCCAGGGAATACTGAAGCTTTCTTT
CASSLSLPGNTEAFF
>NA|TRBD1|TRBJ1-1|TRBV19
TGTGCCAGTAGTATAGCCCTCCGGGACAGGGCCACTGAAGCTTTCTTT
CASSIALRDRATEAFF
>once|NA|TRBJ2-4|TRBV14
TGTGCCAGCAGCACGACCCCGAGGAGAGGTCGGAGAAACATTCAGTACTTC
CASSTTPRRGRRNIQYF
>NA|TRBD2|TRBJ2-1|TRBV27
TGTGCCAGCAGTCCCCGCACTAGCGAGAATGAGCAGTTCTTC
CASSPRTSENEQFF
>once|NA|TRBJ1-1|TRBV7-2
TGTGCCAGCAGCTTCCGGAACACTGAAGCTTTCTTT
CASSFRNTEAFF
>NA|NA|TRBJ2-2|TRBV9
TGTGCCAGCAGCGTAACTGCCTATGTGACCGGGGAGCTGTTTTTT
CASSVTAYVTGELFF
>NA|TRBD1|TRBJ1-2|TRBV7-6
TGTGCCAGCAGCTTGGCCGGGACAGGGTTAGCCTATGGCTACACCTTC
CASSLAGTGLAYGYTF
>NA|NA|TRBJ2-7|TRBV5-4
TGTGCCAGCAGCCCGACTAGCTCCTACGAGCAGTACTTC
CASSPTSSYEQYF
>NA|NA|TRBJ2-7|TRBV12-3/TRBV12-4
TGTGCCAGCAGTTTTCGGGCTAGCTCCGAGCAGTACTTC
CASSFRASSEQYF
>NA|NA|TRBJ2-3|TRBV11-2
TGTGCCAGCAGCTTTCATTCACAGCAGGGTCGGTATTTT
CASSFHSQQGRYF
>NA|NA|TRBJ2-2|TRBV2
TGTGCCAGCACCCCCCTAGAGGCGGGTACCGGGGAGCTGTTTTTT
CASTPLEAGTGELFF